These 27 T cell receptor beta chains came from one sample sequenced in a study of blood T cell repertoires in COVID-19. TCRdb's table, derived via immunoSEQ multiplex PCR, lists solely in-frame clones and lacks some. Of 200,000 or so clones in the sample, about 87% were seen once. Sequencing input: peripheral blood. The receptors come from a man between 65 and 79 years old with acute or convalescent COVID-19.

This clone showed up just once. The chain recombines TRBV30 with TRBJ2-7; D might be TRBD2 (7 bases). The CDR3 is made up of 15 amino acids. Germline V gene sequence: CDR1 GTSNPN, CDR2 SVGIG (reference sequence). V lost 0 bases and J 0 bases, leaving 12 bases between the germline ends. The CDR3 is CAWSVGGASSYEQYF. CDR3 nucleotide sequence: TGTGCCTGGAGTGTAGGGGGGGCCAGCTCCTACGAGCAGTACTTC.

V is TRBV5-1 and J is TRBJ2-7; the D gene is possibly TRBD2 (5 bases). Germline V gene data show CDR1 as SGHRS and CDR2 as YFSETQ. The CDR3 runs to 14 residues. V was cut by 2 bases and J by 3 bases, with 12 bases left in between. CDR3 sequence (DNA): TGCGCCAGCAGCTTTTGGGCGGGTGACTACGAGCAGTACTTC. As protein: CASSFWAGDYEQYF.

The chain employs TRBV7-3 and TRBJ2-1; tentative D call: TRBD1 (5 bases). The CDR3 totals 14 residues. Trimming removed 5 bases at V and 2 bases at J, with 10 bases between. The germline CDR1 and CDR2 sequences are SGHTA and FQGTGA. CDR3 sequence reads: CASSLPGPYNEQFF. CDR3 nucleotide sequence: TGTGCCAGCAGCCTCCCAGGGCCCTACAATGAGCAGTTCTTC.

This chain joins TRBV7-2 and TRBJ1-2; 7 bases map to TRBD1. Germline V gives CDR1 SGHTA, CDR2 FQGNSA. The V and J ends lost 5 bases and 2 bases, in that order; junction bases with no gene match: 2. There are 13 residues in the CDR3. CDR3 bases: TGTGCCAGCAGCCTACAGGGGAACTATGGCTACACCTTC. This codes for CASSLQGNYGYTF.

This clone was found once. This chain uses TRBV2 with TRBJ1-5; D not certain. The V end lost 4 bases, the J end lost 10 bases, and 17 bases lay between the germline ends. The CDR3 consists of 14 residues. In germline, CDR1 is SNHLY, CDR2 FYNNEI. CDR3 bases: TGTGCCAGCAGTGTTGGCGGCCCCCGTCTCCCCCAGCATTTT. The encoded protein is CASSVGGPRLPQHF.

V usage is TRBV5-1 and J usage is TRBJ1-1; TRBD1 matches 9 bases. The ends lost 5 bases at V and 0 bases at J; junction bases unmatched: 5. The V gene's germline CDR1 is SGHRS and CDR2 YFSETQ. The CDR3 runs to 15 residues. As DNA, the CDR3 is TGCGCCAGCAGGGAGGGACAGGGAGTGAACACTGAAGCTTTCTTT. This translates into CASREGQGVNTEAFF.

The rearrangement uses TRBV2 and TRBJ1-4; tentative D call: TRBD1 (6 bases). The V end lost 5 bases, the J end lost 5 bases, and 15 bases lay between the germline ends. This CDR3 is 15 amino acids long. The V gene's germline CDR1 is SNHLY and CDR2 FYNNEI. CDR3 bases: TGTGCCAGCAGTTCTGGACAGCGACAGAATGAAAAACTGTTTTTT. Translating it yields CASSSGQRQNEKLFF.

The rearrangement uses TRBV11-3 and TRBJ2-1; D may be TRBD2 (5 bases). V lost 2 bases and J lost 7, with 12 bases in between. The CDR3 loop spans 14 amino acids. Germline values: CDR1 SGHNT, CDR2 YENEEA. CDR3 loop: CASSLTYGSNEQFF. The DNA for the CDR3 is TGTGCCAGCAGCTTAACTTATGGGAGTAATGAGCAGTTCTTC. The full variable domain, with the rest looked up from reference TRBV11-3 and TRBJ2-1, is EAGVVQSPRYKIIEKKQPVAFWCNPISGHNTLYWYLQNLGQGPELLIRYENEEAVDDSQLPKDRFSAERLKGVDSTLKIQPAELGDSAVYLCASSLTYGSNEQFFGPGTRLTVL.

In its sample, this clone was seen once. The gene calls are TRBV24-1 and TRBJ2-3; D is uncertain. CDR3 length equals 13 residues. Deletions cut 3 bases from V and 2 bases from J, with 5 bases between. CDR1 is KGHDR and CDR2 is SFDVKD in the germline V gene. The CDR3 region is CATSDEYTDTQYF. The CDR3 nucleotides read TGTGCCACCAGTGATGAGTACACAGATACGCAGTATTTT.

This clone was detected a few times. V and J are TRBV5-1 and TRBJ1-3; no reliable D call. Germline V gene lookup returns CDR1 SGHRS and CDR2 YFSETQ. This CDR3 has 15 amino acids. Trimming removed 4 bases at V and 2 bases at J, with 13 bases between. In DNA form, the CDR3 reads TGCGCCAGCAGCCCTCAGGCCCCACCTGGAAACACCATATATTTT. Encoded protein: CASSPQAPPGNTIYF.

The chain joins TRBV11-1 to TRBJ2-2; no clear D gene. The germline CDR1 and CDR2 sequences are SGHAT and FQDESV (reference sequence). The V gene lost 5 bases and the J gene lost 1 base, with 8 bases spanning the gap. The CDR3 sequence is 14 residues long. The CDR3 here is CASSPQRNTGELFF. In DNA form, the CDR3 reads TGTGCCAGCAGCCCCCAGCGGAACACCGGGGAGCTGTTTTTT.

The chain recombines TRBV24-1 with TRBJ2-3; D perhaps matches TRBD1 (5 bases). V was shortened by 9 bases and J by 6 bases, with 15 bases between the two germline ends. Germline loops: CDR1 KGHDR, CDR2 SFDVKD. CDR3 size: 13 residues. In DNA form, the CDR3 reads TGTGCCACCGGTGGGCAGGGAACGGATACGCAGTATTTT. Amino acids: CATGGQGTDTQYF.

This clone was seen only once. The chain joins TRBV7-9 to TRBJ2-7; D might be TRBD2 (6 bases). Trimming took 4 bases from V and 3 from J, leaving 13 bases between them. The V gene's germline CDR1 is SEHNR and CDR2 FQNEAQ (reference sequence). The CDR3 has 14 residues. The CDR3: CASSYGTGDYEQYF. The CDR3 DNA reads TGTGCCAGCAGCTACGGGACGGGAGACTACGAGCAGTACTTC. Together with reference TRBV7-9 and TRBJ2-7, the CDR3 gives the full variable domain: DTGVSQNPRHKITKRGQNVTFRCDPISEHNRLYWYRQTLGQGPEFLTYFQNEAQLEKSRLLSDRFSAERPKGSFSTLEIQRTEQGDSAMYLCASSYGTGDYEQYFGPGTRLTVT.

The chain is built from TRBV28 and TRBJ1-4, with D unclear. The ends were cut back, 7 bases at V and 7 bases at J, with 19 bases in the middle. Germline V gene lookup returns CDR1 MDHEN and CDR2 SYDVKM. The CDR3 contains 15 residues. The CDR3 DNA reads TGTGCCAGCACCCTCCCCGGGTGGTTGGGTGAAAAACTGTTTTTT. Protein product: CASTLPGWLGEKLFF.

This chain uses TRBV7-3 with TRBJ2-2; 8 bases match TRBD1. The V segment lost 2 bases and the J segment 3 bases; nucleotides outside the gene matches: 2. The CDR3 has 15 amino acids. The germline gives CDR1 SGHTA, CDR2 FQGTGA. CDR3 sequence (DNA): TGTGCCAGCAGCTTACAGGGGGCGGACACCGGGGAGCTGTTTTTT. This sequence encodes CASSLQGADTGELFF. Using reference TRBV7-3 and TRBJ2-2 for the parts outside the CDR3, the full variable domain is GAGVSQTPSNKVTEKGKYVELRCDPISGHTALYWYRQSLGQGPEFLIYFQGTGAADDSGLPNDRFFAVRPEGSVSTLKIQRTERGDSAVYLCASSLQGADTGELFFGEGSRLTVL.

The chain is built from TRBV11-2 and TRBJ1-6, with 10 bases identical to TRBD1. The V and J ends lost 5 bases and 10 bases, in that order; junction bases with no gene match: 11. Germline CDR1 reads SGHAT; CDR2 reads FQNNGV. The CDR3 length is 16 residues. The CDR3 region is CASSTRDRGYGSPLHF. The DNA of the CDR3 is TGTGCCAGCAGCACCCGGGACAGGGGATACGGATCACCCCTCCACTTT.

This clone was detected only once. CDR3 in amino acids: CASSLLGGRYTDTQYF. The CDR3, as DNA: TGTGCCAGCAGTTTATTAGGCGGGCGATACACAGATACGCAGTATTTT. V gene TRBV27 combines with J gene TRBJ2-3, with D possibly TRBD2 on 5 matching bases. The V and J ends lost 1 base and 2 bases respectively, with 13 bases between them. Germline CDR1 reads MNHEY; CDR2 reads SMNVEV (reference sequence). The CDR3 has 16 residues.

The chain uses TRBV4-2 and TRBJ2-3; tentatively, D is TRBD2 (5 bases). Germline lookup yields CDR1 LGHNA and CDR2 YNFKEQ. Trimming stripped 0 bases from V and 4 bases from J, with 11 bases between. The CDR3 length is 15 residues. The CDR3 spells CASSQDRLAPDTQYF. The CDR3 DNA is TGTGCCAGCAGCCAAGATCGCCTAGCACCAGATACGCAGTATTTT.

In this sample, this clone turned up once. V and J are TRBV4-1 and TRBJ2-1; 9 bases fit TRBD2. Germline CDR1 is MGHRA and CDR2 is YSYEKL. V gave up 4 bases and J gave up 0 bases; unmatched junction bases: 7. This CDR3 has 17 residues. The CDR3 loop reads CASSLGSGSNSYNEQFF. In DNA, the CDR3 is TGCGCCAGCAGCCTAGGTAGCGGGAGTAACTCCTACAATGAGCAGTTCTTC.

This sequence joins TRBV9 and TRBJ2-1, with TRBD1 matching 8 bases. CDR3 size: 14 residues. The germline V gene has CDR1 SGDLS and CDR2 YYNGEE. Losses at the gene ends were 0 bases for V and 12 bases for J; bases not matched to a gene: 8. The CDR3 spells CASSVGPDRGGQFF. The CDR3 DNA reads TGTGCCAGCAGCGTAGGCCCCGACAGGGGCGGGCAGTTCTTC.

The chain combines TRBV10-3 with TRBJ1-5, with 8 bases fitting TRBD1. Trimming removed 6 bases from V and 0 bases from J; junction bases left unmatched: 4. This CDR3 spans 15 amino acids. CDR1 is ENHRY, CDR2 SYGVKD, per germline. CDR3 region: CAISLTGVSNQPQHF. The CDR3 nucleotides are TGTGCCATCAGCCTGACAGGGGTTAGCAATCAGCCCCAGCATTTT.

The genes are TRBV9 and TRBJ1-1, with 8 bases fitting TRBD1. CDR1 SGDLS and CDR2 YYNGEE come from the germline V gene. V shed 3 bases, J shed 5 bases, and the junction held 9 bases outside the gene matches. The CDR3 has 15 amino acids. Here the CDR3 reads CASSGKTGALTEAFF. The CDR3 DNA reads as TGTGCCAGCAGCGGAAAGACAGGGGCTTTGACTGAAGCTTTCTTT.

The V gene is TRBV7-2, the J gene TRBJ2-1; D is possibly TRBD1 (7 bases). CDR1 is SGHTA, CDR2 FQGNSA, per germline. Trimming took off 4 bases at V and 1 base at J, with 8 bases between the two ends. The CDR3 loop spans 14 amino acids. Written as DNA, the CDR3 is TGTGCCAGCAGCTCAGGGGGGTCCTACAATGAGCAGTTCTTC. It codes for CASSSGGSYNEQFF.

This rearrangement joins TRBV5-1 to TRBJ1-2; D might be TRBD1 (6 bases). In germline, CDR1 is SGHRS, CDR2 YFSETQ. This CDR3 comprises 13 residues. Deletions cut 4 bases from V and 10 bases from J, with 17 bases between. The CDR3 region is CASSQSTGSHYTF. CDR3 DNA sequence: TGCGCCAGCAGCCAATCTACAGGGAGTCACTACACCTTC.

V and J are TRBV2 and TRBJ2-3, with 8 positions matching TRBD2. V lost 5 bases, J lost 5 bases, and 6 bases stayed unmatched. Germline CDR1 is SNHLY and CDR2 is FYNNEI. The CDR3 covers 14 residues. DNA of the CDR3: TGTGCCAGCAGTATTGGGACTAGAAAAGATACGCAGTATTTT. It encodes CASSIGTRKDTQYF.

This chain uses TRBV5-4 with TRBJ1-6; TRBD1 aligns across 9 bases. V trimming: 4 bases; J trimming: 6 bases; junction bases outside the gene matches: 8. Germline values: CDR1 SGHNT, CDR2 YYREEE (reference sequence). The CDR3 sequence is 16 residues long. Here the CDR3 DNA reads TGTGCCAGCAGCGAGTGGGACAGGGTTATTAATTCACCCCTCCACTTT. Translation: CASSEWDRVINSPLHF.

This chain connects TRBV5-1 to TRBJ2-7; D remains ambiguous. V lost 4 bases, J lost 0 bases, and 14 bases lay in between. Germline assignment: CDR1 SGHRS and CDR2 YFSETQ. The CDR3 consists of 15 residues. In DNA, the CDR3 is TGCGCCAGCAGCCCCTCGGCAGGTTTCTCCTACGAGCAGTACTTC. It yields the protein CASSPSAGFSYEQYF.